This passage covers 21 T cell receptor beta chains from one sample sequenced in a study of early T cells in non-severe SARS-CoV-2 infection. Each CDR3 protein gets one entry after TCRdb re-called the 5' RACE reads with MiXCR. Of fewer than 40,000 distinct CDR3 sequences in the sample, less than 6.5% were seen once. The material sequenced was whole blood. These receptors were taken from an adult who was a healthcare worker with PCR-confirmed SARS-CoV-2 infection or an uninfected control (not recorded which).

This chain connects TRBV11-2 to TRBJ2-1; D possibly corresponds to TRBD2 (6 bases). Germline CDR1 reads SGHAT; CDR2 reads FQNNGV. The CDR3 totals 17 residues. Trimming removed 5 bases at V and 4 bases at J, with 21 bases between. The CDR3 sequence is CASSPNRVGTVYNEQFF. DNA for the CDR3: TGTGCCAGCAGCCCAAACCGCGTGGGGACTGTATACAATGAGCAGTTCTTC.

This clonotype has at least ten counts. The chain uses TRBV11-2 and TRBJ2-7; TRBD2 is a possible D gene (5 bases). The germline V and J ends were trimmed by 5 bases and 0 bases, with 14 bases remaining between them. CDR3 size: 15 residues. Germline loops: CDR1 SGHAT, CDR2 FQNNGV. This CDR3 reads CASSETATSSYEQYF. The CDR3 DNA is TGTGCCAGCAGCGAAACGGCCACTAGCTCCTACGAGCAGTACTTC.

This clonotype has only a few counts. The gene calls are TRBV5-1 and TRBJ2-2, with D tentatively TRBD1 (5 bases). The CDR3 loop spans 13 amino acids. Germline CDR1 SGHRS, CDR2 YFSETQ. The V end was cut by 5 bases, the J end by 3 bases, with 8 bases between. The CDR3 reads CASSTGYTGELFF. In DNA, the CDR3 is TGCGCCAGCAGTACAGGTTACACCGGGGAGCTGTTTTTT.

This clonotype was observed at least ten times. The chain combines TRBV6-2 or TRBV6-3 with TRBJ2-1, with TRBD1 as a possible D gene (6 bases). From germline, CDR1 is MNHEY and CDR2 SVGEGT. Trimming shortened V by 6 bases and J by 4 bases, and 13 bases separated the two germline ends. This CDR3 is built from 14 residues. The CDR3 DNA reads as TGTGCCAGCAGAGGACAGCACGATTACAATGAGCAGTTCTTC. Translation: CASRGQHDYNEQFF.

This clonotype was detected many times. The chain links TRBV7-9 to TRBJ2-5, with 13 bases fitting TRBD2. V shed 5 bases and J 2 bases; nucleotides not matched to a gene: 5. Germline values: CDR1 SEHNR, CDR2 FQNEAQ (reference sequence). The CDR3 length is 16 residues. The DNA of the CDR3 is TGTGCCAGCAGCCCCGGACTAGCGGGAGTTCAAGAGACCCAGTACTTC. Protein: CASSPGLAGVQETQYF.

The J gene is TRBJ2-7, the V gene TRBV12-3 or TRBV12-4, with D perhaps TRBD1 (5 bases). V lost 6 bases to trimming and J lost 0 bases, with 12 bases between them. This CDR3 comprises 14 residues. CDR3: CASRQGSSSYEQYF. The CDR3 DNA is TGTGCCAGCAGGCAGGGTTCGAGCTCCTACGAGCAGTACTTC.

This clonotype was recorded many times. The rearrangement links TRBV25-1 to TRBJ1-6; D is undetermined. The CDR3 has 12 amino acids. The germline CDR1 and CDR2 sequences are MGHDK and SYGVNS. V was shortened by 4 bases and J by 7 bases, with 5 bases between the two germline ends. In DNA form, the CDR3 reads TGTGCCAGCAGTGTGAACAATTCACCCCTCCACTTT. This codes for CASSVNNSPLHF.

This chain links TRBV28 with TRBJ2-7; D gene ambiguous. Per germline, CDR1 MDHEN and CDR2 SYDVKM. The CDR3 has 12 residues. V gave up 5 bases and J gave up 7 bases, with 12 bases separating them. The CDR3: CASSTEDGEQYF. The CDR3, as DNA: TGTGCCAGCAGTACCGAGGATGGGGAGCAGTACTTC. Using reference TRBV28 and TRBJ2-7 for the parts outside the CDR3, the full variable domain is DVKVTQSSRYLVKRTGEKVFLECVQDMDHENMFWYRQDPGLGLRLIYFSYDVKMKEKGDIPEGYSVSREKKERFSLILESASTNQTSMYLCASSTEDGEQYFGPGTRLTVT.

The sample holds many counts of this clonotype. The rearrangement joins TRBV28 to TRBJ1-1; 9 bases map to TRBD1. The CDR3 runs 14 residues. Germline-derived CDR1 and CDR2 are MDHEN and SYDVKM. Losses at the gene ends were 6 bases for V and 2 bases for J; bases not matched to a gene: 4. The CDR3 sequence is CASRGQGTNTEAFF. The CDR3, as DNA: TGTGCCAGCAGAGGACAGGGGACCAACACTGAAGCTTTCTTT.

This clonotype was seen at least ten times. The V and J genes are TRBV28 and TRBJ1-5; tentatively, D is TRBD1 (5 bases). Germline values: CDR1 MDHEN, CDR2 SYDVKM. Trimming took 2 bases from V and 2 from J, leaving 10 bases between them. The CDR3 extends over 15 amino acids. The CDR3 sequence is CASSLPGVGNQPQHF. In DNA, the CDR3 is TGTGCCAGCAGTTTACCGGGGGTAGGCAATCAGCCCCAGCATTTT.

There are many counts of this clonotype. CDR3 protein: CASSLDMGGGQPQHF. In DNA, the CDR3 is TGTGCCAGCAGCTTAGATATGGGAGGAGGTCAGCCCCAGCATTTT. The V and J genes are TRBV11-2 and TRBJ1-5; D uncertain. The germline V and J ends were trimmed by 0 bases and 6 bases, with 12 bases remaining between them. This CDR3 contains 15 residues. Germline V gives CDR1 SGHAT, CDR2 FQNNGV.

By sample fraction, this clonotype is medium-sized (0.01 to 0.1%). Here the CDR3 reads CASSRREAEAFF. The CDR3 DNA reads as TGTGCCAGCAGCCGTAGAGAAGCTGAAGCTTTCTTT. The chain has TRBV11-2 and TRBJ1-1; D is unresolved. This CDR3 has 12 residues. Trimming took off 5 bases at V and 6 bases at J, with 10 bases between the two ends. CDR1 and CDR2 (germline): SGHAT, FQNNGV. Looking up the rest from reference TRBV11-2 and TRBJ1-1 gives the full variable domain: EAGVAQSPRYKIIEKRQSVAFWCNPISGHATLYWYQQILGQGPKLLIQFQNNGVVDDSQLPKDRFSAERLKGVDSTLKIQPAKLEDSAVYLCASSRREAEAFFGQGTRLTVV.

This clonotype has a handful of counts. V usage is TRBV20-1 and J usage is TRBJ2-7, with D perhaps matching TRBD2 (6 bases). Germline V gives CDR1 DFQATT, CDR2 SNEGSKA (reference sequence). The CDR3 is made up of 14 amino acids. Trimming removed 4 bases at V and 6 bases at J, with 19 bases between. In nucleotides, the CDR3 is TGCAGTGCTAAAGTGGCAGCGGGCCTAGTCGAGCAGTACTTC. It is translated as CSAKVAAGLVEQYF.

This clonotype was seen only a few times. The chain joins TRBV7-9 to TRBJ1-1; 9 nucleotides agree with TRBD1. Germline V gene lookup returns CDR1 SEHNR and CDR2 FQNEAQ (reference sequence). The J segment lost 7 bases and the V segment lost 0 bases, leaving 3 bases of the junction unmatched. This CDR3 spans 14 amino acids. CDR3 protein: CASSLADRGSEAFF. Here the CDR3 DNA reads TGTGCCAGCAGCTTAGCGGACAGGGGAAGTGAAGCTTTCTTT.

There are a few counts of this clonotype. V and J are TRBV29-1 and TRBJ2-3, with 7 bases that match TRBD1. Germline loops: CDR1 SQVTM, CDR2 ANQGSEA. After removal of 6 bases from V and 2 bases from J, the junction contained 5 bases not matched to a gene. The CDR3 loop spans 13 amino acids. CDR3: CSVAGTATDTQYF. The CDR3 bases are TGCAGCGTGGCCGGGACAGCCACAGATACGCAGTATTTT.

This clonotype was found many times. The J gene is TRBJ1-5, the V gene TRBV5-4; D is uncertain. The CDR3 contains 14 residues. In germline, CDR1 is SGHNT, CDR2 YYREEE (reference sequence). Trimming shortened V by 7 bases and J by 1 base, and 12 bases separated the two germline ends. The CDR3 sequence is CASVLTGSNQPQHF. The CDR3 nucleotides are TGTGCCAGCGTCTTGACGGGAAGCAATCAGCCCCAGCATTTT.

The rearrangement joins TRBV20-1 to TRBJ2-3; TRBD2 agrees at 8 bases. V was pared by 3 bases and J by 5 bases, with 16 bases of the junction left unmatched. CDR1 is DFQATT, CDR2 SNEGSKA, per germline (reference sequence). The CDR3 sequence is 17 residues long. CDR3 nucleotide sequence: TGCAGTGCTAGTCGCCCCCTCGGAGCGGGAGACATAGATACGCAGTATTTT. Translation gives CSASRPLGAGDIDTQYF.

This clonotype has a count of ten or more. CDR3 loop: CASSPTSQSGYEQFF. The CDR3 DNA reads TGTGCCAGCAGCCCGACATCGCAATCAGGGTATGAGCAGTTCTTC. The chain couples TRBV7-2 to TRBJ2-1; a possible D gene is TRBD1 (5 bases). The CDR3 loop spans 15 amino acids. CDR1 is SGHTA, CDR2 FQGNSA, per germline. V was trimmed by 5 bases and J by 8 bases, leaving 19 bases between them.

The table lists this clonotype with many counts. The rearrangement uses TRBV6-2 or TRBV6-3 and TRBJ2-7; no definite D call. Trimming stripped 6 bases from V and 5 bases from J, with 11 bases between. Per germline, CDR1 MNHEY and CDR2 SVGEGT. The CDR3 spans 12 residues. In DNA form, the CDR3 reads TGTGCCAGCAGCCCTCTCAGCCACGAGCAGTACTTC. This sequence encodes CASSPLSHEQYF.

This clonotype was seen ten or more times. The chain links TRBV4-2 to TRBJ1-3, with 7 nucleotides matching TRBD1. Germline V gene data show CDR1 as LGHNA and CDR2 as YNFKEQ. Trimming removed 0 bases from V and 5 bases from J; junction bases left unmatched: 13. This CDR3 region has 18 residues. This CDR3 is CASSQEQTRGGGRNTIYF. The CDR3 nucleotides are TGTGCCAGCAGCCAAGAACAGACAAGAGGGGGCGGTAGAAACACCATATATTTT.

The table lists this clonotype with a few counts. The chain employs TRBV11-2 and TRBJ2-1, with D unclear. The CDR3 totals 11 residues. The V gene's germline CDR1 is SGHAT and CDR2 FQNNGV. The V and J ends lost 5 bases and 9 bases respectively, with 8 bases between them. This CDR3 is CASSRVSEQFF. CDR3 in DNA: TGTGCCAGCAGCCGGGTTAGTGAGCAGTTCTTC.